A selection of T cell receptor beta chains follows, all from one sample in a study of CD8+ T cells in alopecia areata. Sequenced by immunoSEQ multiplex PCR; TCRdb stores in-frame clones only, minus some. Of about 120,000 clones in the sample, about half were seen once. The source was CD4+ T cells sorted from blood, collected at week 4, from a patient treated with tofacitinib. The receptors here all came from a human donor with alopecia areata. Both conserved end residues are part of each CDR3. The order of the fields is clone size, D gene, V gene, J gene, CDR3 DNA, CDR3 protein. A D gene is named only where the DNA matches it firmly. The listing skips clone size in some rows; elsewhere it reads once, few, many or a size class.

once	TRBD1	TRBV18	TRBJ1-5	TGTGCCAGCTCGCGACAGGGGAACGATCAGCCCCAGCATTTT	CASSRQGNDQPQHF
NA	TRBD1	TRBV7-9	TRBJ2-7	TGTGCCAGCAGCCGCGACAGGGGGTACGAGCAGTACTTC	CASSRDRGYEQYF
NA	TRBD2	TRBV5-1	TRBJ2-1	TGCGCCAGCAGCTTTGGACTAGCCACCAACAATGAGCAGTTCTTC	CASSFGLATNNEQFF
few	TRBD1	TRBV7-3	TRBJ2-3	TGTGCCAGCAGCGGACAGGGTTCCCTCGAAAATACGCAGTATTTT	CASSGQGSLENTQYF
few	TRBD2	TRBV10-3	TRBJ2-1	TGTGCCATCTCCCCCCGGTCTAGCGGGAGTGACAATGAGCAGTTCTTC	CAISPRSSGSDNEQFF
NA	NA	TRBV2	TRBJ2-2	TGTGCCAGCAGTGAAGTCAGAGGTCCCGGGGAGCTGTTTTTT	CASSEVRGPGELFF
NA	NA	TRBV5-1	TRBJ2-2	TGCGCCAGCAGCTTGGGCAGGGGCACCGGGGAGCTGTTTTTT	CASSLGRGTGELFF
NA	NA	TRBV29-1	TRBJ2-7	TGCAGCGTACGACCCCAGGCGGGGGAGCAGTACTTC	CSVRPQAGEQYF
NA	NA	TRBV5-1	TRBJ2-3	TGCGCCAGCAGCTTGGCCTTAATGGTCACAGATACGCAGTATTTT	CASSLALMVTDTQYF
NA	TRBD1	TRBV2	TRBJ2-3	TGTGCCAGCAGCAGACAGGGGGCCGTAGATACGCAGTATTTT	CASSRQGAVDTQYF
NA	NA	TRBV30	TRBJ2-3	TGTGCCTGGAGTAGAGGCGGAGGAGGCCCAGATACGCAGTATTTT	CAWSRGGGGPDTQYF
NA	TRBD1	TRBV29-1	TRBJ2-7	TGCAGCGTTACAGGGGGCGGCTCCTACGAGCAGTACTTC	CSVTGGGSYEQYF
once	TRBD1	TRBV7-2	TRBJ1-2	TGTGCCAGCAGCCCGACACGGACAGGGGCCGGCTACACCTTC	CASSPTRTGAGYTF
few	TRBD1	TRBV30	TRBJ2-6	TGTGCCTGGAGTGTATTAACAGGGGGTTTGGGGCCTGGGGCCAACGTCCTGACTTTC	CAWSVLTGGLGPGANVLTF
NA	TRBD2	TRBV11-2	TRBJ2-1	TGTGCCAGCAGGGGACTAGCGGGGAGGGAGCAGTTCTTC	CASRGLAGREQFF
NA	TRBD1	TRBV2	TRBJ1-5	TGTGCCAGCAGTGTCTACAGGGGTCAGCCCCAGCATTTT	CASSVYRGQPQHF
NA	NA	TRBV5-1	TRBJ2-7	TGCGCCAGCAGCTTGGAAGGGTACGAGCAGTACTTC	CASSLEGYEQYF
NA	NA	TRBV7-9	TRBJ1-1	TGTGCCAGCAGCTTAGCAAGTACGGGTGAAGCTTTCTTT	CASSLASTGEAFF
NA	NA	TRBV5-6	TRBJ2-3	TGTGCCAGCAGCTTGAACACAGATACGCAGTATTTT	CASSLNTDTQYF
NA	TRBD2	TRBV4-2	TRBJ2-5	TGTGCCAGCAGCCAAGTGTCTAGCGGGACGGGGGAGACCCAGTACTTC	CASSQVSSGTGETQYF
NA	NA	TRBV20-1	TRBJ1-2	TGCAGTGCTTGGGACCTCTATGGCTACACCTTC	CSAWDLYGYTF
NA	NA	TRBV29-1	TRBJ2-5	TGCAGCGTTGAAGGTCTAGCCGGTGAGACCCAGTACTTC	CSVEGLAGETQYF
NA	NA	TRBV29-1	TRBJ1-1	TGCAGCGCGGGACATTTGAACACTGAAGCTTTCTTT	CSAGHLNTEAFF
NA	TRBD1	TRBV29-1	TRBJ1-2	TGCAGCGTCCCTGAGATACAGGGGGCTTGGGGCTACACCTTC	CSVPEIQGAWGYTF
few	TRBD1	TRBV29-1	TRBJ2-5	TGCAGCGTCCGCCCCGCCGGGACAGGGATGGAGACCCAGTACTTC	CSVRPAGTGMETQYF
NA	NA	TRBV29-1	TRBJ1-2	TGCAGCGTTGGAGGTGCAGGGCATCATGGCTACACCTTC	CSVGGAGHHGYTF
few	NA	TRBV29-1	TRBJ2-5	TGCAGCGTTCGATTCCAAGAGACCCAGTACTTC	CSVRFQETQYF
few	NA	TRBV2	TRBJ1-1	TGTGCCAGCAGTGACCAGCGTAACACTGAAGCTTTCTTT	CASSDQRNTEAFF
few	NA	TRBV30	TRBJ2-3	TGTGCCTGGAGTCACAGCACAGATACGCAGTATTTT	CAWSHSTDTQYF
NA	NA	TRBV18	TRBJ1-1	TGTGCCAGCTCACCACCGAGCATACGGGCTGAAGCTTTCTTT	CASSPPSIRAEAFF
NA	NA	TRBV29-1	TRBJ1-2	TGCAGCGTCGCTAACTCCGCTAACTATGGCTACACCTTC	CSVANSANYGYTF